This is a list of T cell receptor beta chains from one sample in a study of CXCR3-negative and CXCR3-positive naive CD8 T cells. From the 5' RACE reads, TCRdb lists one entry per CDR3 protein and no DNA. Recorded for this sample: tens of thousands of distinct CDR3 sequences. The sequenced sample consisted of memory CD8+ T cells from blood. These receptors were collected from a human donor in good health. Some clones in this sample may be carry-over from other donors' samples. CDR3s include the opening cysteine and the closing phenylalanine or tryptophan.

v_gene	len	j_gene	CDR3aa
TRBV4-3	16	TRBJ1-6	CASSQDRAPGNSPLHF
TRBV12-3/TRBV12-4	13	TRBJ2-7	CACRGPIRYEQYF
TRBV29-1	14	TRBJ2-1	CSVEYSRDYNEQFF
TRBV6-1	15	TRBJ2-2	CASTSGQGAYGELFF
TRBV7-3	15	TRBJ2-1	CASSSPGAGYNEQFF
TRBV18	18	TRBJ2-5	CASSPHLTGQQLGETQYF
TRBV6-5	13	TRBJ2-2	CASSYDDTGELFF
TRBV28	15	TRBJ2-1	CARNRQWVLYNEQFF
TRBV7-9	15	TRBJ2-7	CASSSVGTLAYEQYF
TRBV28	16	TRBJ2-7	CASTLTTGTASYEQYF